The clone carrying this T cell receptor (beta chain) was recorded many times. Its antigen is undetermined. This beta chain is a stray sequence in a library constructed for alpha chains; its clone size is not meaningful. This sample was taken from a study of spatial heterogeneity in lung cancer. About the research overall: TCR transcript abundance in tumor regions was strongly correlated with the T cell module score obtained from matched bulk RNA-seq. Every unique TCR and UMI combination, on average, appeared more than ten times in raw reads. Regarding the study as a whole: Expanded alpha and beta TCR counts within tumors tracked tumor mutation counts.

Germline V lookup: CDR1 LGHDT, CDR2 YNNKEL (reference sequence). CDR3 length: 11 residues. V was trimmed by 1 base and J by 6 bases, leaving 0 bases between them. One entry per CDR3 protein results from TCRdb running MiXCR on the 5' RACE reads. The data hold fewer than 20,000 distinct CDR3 sequences, with almost 6% observed a single time. The time point denotes: sample taken at primary tumor resection. Sequencing of whole RNA from tumor, nontumor lung or frozen PBMC involved no sorting. The receptor was derived from a female donor with early-stage non-small cell lung cancer. The material was lung tumor tissue, obtained at surgery. The chain links TRBV3-1 to TRBJ2-2; D call uncertain. The CDR3 region is CASSQAGELFF. DNA of the CDR3: TGTGCCAGCAGCCAAGCCGGGGAGCTGTTTTTT.